This T cell receptor (beta chain) was identified in a study of T cell responses to AZD1222 COVID-19 vaccine. Method: immunoSEQ multiplex PCR; TCRdb's copy keeps in-frame clones and lacks some. In the table there are roughly 120,000 clones, roughly 85% of which are singletons. The CDR3 is 14 amino acids. Germline CDR1 and CDR2: SGHAT and FQNNGV. V lost 3 bases and J lost 0, with 6 bases in between. Sample: peripheral blood, taken 28 days after the second AZD1222 dose. This chain connects TRBV11-2 to TRBJ1-3; D uncertain. The TCR was taken from an adult who received the AZD1222 COVID-19 vaccine. CDR3 sequence (DNA): TGTGCCAGCAGCTTCGGGCCCTCTGGAAACACCATATATTTT. It encodes CASSFGPSGNTIYF.